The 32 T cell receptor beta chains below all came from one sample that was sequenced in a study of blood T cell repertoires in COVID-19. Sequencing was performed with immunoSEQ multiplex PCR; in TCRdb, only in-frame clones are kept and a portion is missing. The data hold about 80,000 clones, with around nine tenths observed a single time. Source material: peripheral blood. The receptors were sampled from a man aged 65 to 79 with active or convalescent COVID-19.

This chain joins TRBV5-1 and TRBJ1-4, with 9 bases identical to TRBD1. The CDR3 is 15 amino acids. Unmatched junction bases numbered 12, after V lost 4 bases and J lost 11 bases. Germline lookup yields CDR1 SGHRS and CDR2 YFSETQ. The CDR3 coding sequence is TGCGCCAGCAGCCAGCCACAGGGGGCGCCGGAGAAACTGTTTTTT. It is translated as CASSQPQGAPEKLFF.

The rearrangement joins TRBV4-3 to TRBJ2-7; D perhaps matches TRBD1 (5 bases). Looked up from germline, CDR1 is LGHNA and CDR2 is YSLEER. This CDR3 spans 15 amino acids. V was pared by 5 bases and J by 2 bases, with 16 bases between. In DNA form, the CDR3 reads TGCGCCAGCAGCAAAGGAACCGCAGGGACCTACGAGCAGTACTTC. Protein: CASSKGTAGTYEQYF.

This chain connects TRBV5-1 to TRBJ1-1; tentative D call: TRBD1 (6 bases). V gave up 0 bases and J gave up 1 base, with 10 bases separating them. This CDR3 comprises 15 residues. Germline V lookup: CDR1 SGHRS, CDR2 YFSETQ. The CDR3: CASSLGTTGNTEAFF. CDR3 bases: TGCGCCAGCAGCTTGGGAACGACAGGGAACACTGAAGCTTTCTTT. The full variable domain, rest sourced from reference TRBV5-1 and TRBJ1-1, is KAGVTQTPRYLIKTRGQQVTLSCSPISGHRSVSWYQQTPGQGLQFLFEYFSETQRNKGNFPGRFSGRQFSNSRSEMNVSTLELGDSALYLCASSLGTTGNTEAFFGQGTRLTVV.

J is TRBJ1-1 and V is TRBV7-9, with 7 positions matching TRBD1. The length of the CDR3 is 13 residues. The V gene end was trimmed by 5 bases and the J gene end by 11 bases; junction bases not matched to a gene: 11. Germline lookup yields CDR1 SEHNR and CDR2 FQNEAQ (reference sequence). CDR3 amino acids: CASSRPTDREAFF. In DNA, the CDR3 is TGTGCCAGCAGCCGACCTACCGACAGGGAGGCTTTCTTT.

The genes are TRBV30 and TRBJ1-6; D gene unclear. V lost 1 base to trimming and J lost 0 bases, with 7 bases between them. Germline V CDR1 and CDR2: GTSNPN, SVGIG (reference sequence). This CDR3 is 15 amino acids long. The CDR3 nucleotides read TGTGCCTGGAGTGCCGAGAACTCCTATAATTCACCCCTCCACTTT. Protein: CAWSAENSYNSPLHF.

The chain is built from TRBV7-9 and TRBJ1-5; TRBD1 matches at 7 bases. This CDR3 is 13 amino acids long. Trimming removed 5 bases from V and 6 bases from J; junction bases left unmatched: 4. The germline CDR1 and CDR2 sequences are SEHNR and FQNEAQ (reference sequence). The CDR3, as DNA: TGTGCCAGCAGCCGGACAGGAGTTCAGCCCCAGCATTTT. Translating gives CASSRTGVQPQHF.

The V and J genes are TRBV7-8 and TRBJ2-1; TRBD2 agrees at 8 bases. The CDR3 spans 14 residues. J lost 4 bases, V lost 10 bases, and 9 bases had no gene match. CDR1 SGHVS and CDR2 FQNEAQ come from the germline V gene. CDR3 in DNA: TGTGCCATTTGGGCGGGGGGCAGATACAATGAGCAGTTCTTC. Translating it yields CAIWAGGRYNEQFF.

CDR3 in DNA: TGTGCCAGCAGTTACTCGGGGACAGCTAATGAAAAACTGTTTTTT. It specifies CASSYSGTANEKLFF. This chain links TRBV6-5 with TRBJ1-4; 7 positions match TRBD1. The V and J ends lost 0 bases and 3 bases, in that order; junction bases with no gene match: 1. The CDR3 spans 15 residues. Germline V gene sequence: CDR1 MNHEY, CDR2 SVGAGI.

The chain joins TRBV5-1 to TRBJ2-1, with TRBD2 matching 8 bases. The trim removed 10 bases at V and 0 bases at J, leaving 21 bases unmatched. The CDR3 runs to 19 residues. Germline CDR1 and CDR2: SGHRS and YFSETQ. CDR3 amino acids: CARRGGAGTLESSYNEQFF. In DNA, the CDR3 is TGCGCCCGCCGGGGGGGGGCGGGGACCCTAGAGAGCTCCTACAATGAGCAGTTCTTC.

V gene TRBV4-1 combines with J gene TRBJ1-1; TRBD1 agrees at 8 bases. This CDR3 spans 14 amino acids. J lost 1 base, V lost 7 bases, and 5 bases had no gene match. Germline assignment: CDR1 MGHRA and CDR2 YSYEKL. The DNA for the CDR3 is TGCGCCAGCAACTCACAGGGGGGGAACACTGAAGCTTTCTTT. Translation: CASNSQGGNTEAFF.

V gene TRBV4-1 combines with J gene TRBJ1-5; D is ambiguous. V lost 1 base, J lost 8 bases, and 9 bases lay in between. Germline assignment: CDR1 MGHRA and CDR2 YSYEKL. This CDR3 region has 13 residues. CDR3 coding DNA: TGCGCCAGCAGCCAAGTTAGCCCGGAGCCCCAGCATTTT. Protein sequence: CASSQVSPEPQHF.

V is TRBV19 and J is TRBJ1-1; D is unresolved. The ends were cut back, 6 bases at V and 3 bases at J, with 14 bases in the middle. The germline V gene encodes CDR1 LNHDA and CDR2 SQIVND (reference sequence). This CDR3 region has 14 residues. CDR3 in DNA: TGTGCCAGTAGGGAAGTCTCGAGGGACACTGAAGCTTTCTTT. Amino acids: CASREVSRDTEAFF. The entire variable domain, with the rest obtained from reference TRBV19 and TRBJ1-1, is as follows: DGGITQSPKYLFRKEGQNVTLSCEQNLNHDAMYWYRQDPGQGLRLIYYSQIVNDFQKGDIAEGYSVSREKKESFPLTVTSAQKNPTAFYLCASREVSRDTEAFFGQGTRLTVV.

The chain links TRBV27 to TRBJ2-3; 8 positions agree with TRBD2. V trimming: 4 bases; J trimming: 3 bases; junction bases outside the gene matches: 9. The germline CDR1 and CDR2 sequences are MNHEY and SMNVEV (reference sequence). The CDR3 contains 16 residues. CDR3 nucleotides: TGTGCCAGCAGTTCCCCATTAAAGCGGGGGACAGATACGCAGTATTTT. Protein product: CASSSPLKRGTDTQYF.

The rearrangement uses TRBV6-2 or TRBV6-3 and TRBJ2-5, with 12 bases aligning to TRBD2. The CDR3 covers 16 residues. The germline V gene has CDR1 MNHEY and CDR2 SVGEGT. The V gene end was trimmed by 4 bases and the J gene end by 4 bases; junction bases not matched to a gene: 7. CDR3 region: CASSFLAGGFGETQYF. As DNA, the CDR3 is TGTGCCAGCAGTTTTCTAGCGGGGGGGTTCGGAGAGACCCAGTACTTC.

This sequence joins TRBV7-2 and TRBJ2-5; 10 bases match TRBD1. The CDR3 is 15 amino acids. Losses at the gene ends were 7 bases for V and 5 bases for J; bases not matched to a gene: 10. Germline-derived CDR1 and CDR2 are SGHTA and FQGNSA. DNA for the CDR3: TGTGCCAGCACCCAGGACAGGGGGATTCGGGAGACCCAGTACTTC. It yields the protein CASTQDRGIRETQYF.

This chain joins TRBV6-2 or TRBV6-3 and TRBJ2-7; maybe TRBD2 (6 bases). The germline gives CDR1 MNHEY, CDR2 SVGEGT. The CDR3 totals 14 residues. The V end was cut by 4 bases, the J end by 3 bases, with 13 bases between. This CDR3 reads CASSFPIGSYEQYF. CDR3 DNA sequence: TGTGCCAGCAGTTTCCCGATCGGGAGCTACGAGCAGTACTTC.

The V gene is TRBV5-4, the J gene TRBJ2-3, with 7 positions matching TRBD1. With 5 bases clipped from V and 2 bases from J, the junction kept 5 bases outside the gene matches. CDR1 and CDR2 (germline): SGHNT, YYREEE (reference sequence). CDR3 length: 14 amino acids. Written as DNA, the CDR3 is TGTGCCAGCAGTTCGGGACAGTACACAGATACGCAGTATTTT. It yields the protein CASSSGQYTDTQYF. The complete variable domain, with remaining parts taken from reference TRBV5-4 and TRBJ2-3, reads ETGVTQSPTHLIKTRGQQVTLRCSSQSGHNTVSWYQQALGQGPQFIFQYYREEENGRGNFPPRFSGLQFPNYSSELNVNALELDDSALYLCASSSGQYTDTQYFGPGTRLTVL.

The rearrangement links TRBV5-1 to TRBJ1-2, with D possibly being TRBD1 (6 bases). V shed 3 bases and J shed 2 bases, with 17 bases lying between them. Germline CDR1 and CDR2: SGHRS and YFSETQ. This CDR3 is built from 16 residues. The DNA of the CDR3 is TGCGCCAGCAGCTACCAAGGGGGAACCAAAAACTATGGCTACACCTTC. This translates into CASSYQGGTKNYGYTF.

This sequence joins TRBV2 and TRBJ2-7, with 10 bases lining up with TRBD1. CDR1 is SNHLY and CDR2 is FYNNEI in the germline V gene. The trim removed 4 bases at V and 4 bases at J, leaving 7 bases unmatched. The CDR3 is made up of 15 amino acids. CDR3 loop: CASSANDRGPYEQYF. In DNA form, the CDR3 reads TGTGCCAGCAGTGCGAACGACAGGGGGCCATACGAGCAGTACTTC.

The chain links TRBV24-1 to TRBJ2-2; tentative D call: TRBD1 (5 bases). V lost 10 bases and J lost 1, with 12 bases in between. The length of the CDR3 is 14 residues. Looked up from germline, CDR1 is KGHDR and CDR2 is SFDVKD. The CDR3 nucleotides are TGTGCCACTAGAGGACACCAGAACACCGGGGAGCTGTTTTTT. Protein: CATRGHQNTGELFF.

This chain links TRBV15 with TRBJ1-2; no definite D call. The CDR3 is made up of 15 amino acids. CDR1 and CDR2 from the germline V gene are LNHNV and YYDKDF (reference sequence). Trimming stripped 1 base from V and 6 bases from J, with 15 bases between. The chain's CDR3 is CATSRGSRDIDGYTF. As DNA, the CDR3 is TGTGCCACCAGCAGAGGTTCCCGGGATATCGATGGCTACACCTTC.

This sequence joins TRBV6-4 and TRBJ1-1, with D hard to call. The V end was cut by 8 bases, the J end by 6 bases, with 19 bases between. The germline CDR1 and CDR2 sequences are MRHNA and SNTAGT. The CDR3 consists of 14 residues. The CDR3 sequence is CASRRVSAEAEAFF. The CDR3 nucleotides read TGTGCCAGCCGTCGGGTCAGTGCCGAGGCTGAAGCTTTCTTT.

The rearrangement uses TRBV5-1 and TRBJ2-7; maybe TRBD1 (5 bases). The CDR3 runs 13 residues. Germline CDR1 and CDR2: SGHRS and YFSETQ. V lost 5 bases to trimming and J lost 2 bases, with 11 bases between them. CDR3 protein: CASSPDSTYEQYF. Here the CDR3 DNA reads TGCGCCAGCAGTCCCGACAGCACCTACGAGCAGTACTTC.

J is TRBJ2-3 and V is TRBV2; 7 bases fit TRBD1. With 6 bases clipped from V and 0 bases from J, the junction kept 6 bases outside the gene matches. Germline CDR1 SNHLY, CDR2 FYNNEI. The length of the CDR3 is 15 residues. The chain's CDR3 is CASSYRGQSTDTQYF. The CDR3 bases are TGTGCCAGCAGCTACAGGGGACAAAGCACAGATACGCAGTATTTT.

The CDR3 region is CASSFSGSTDTQYF. CDR3 sequence (DNA): TGTGCCAGCAGCTTTTCAGGGAGCACAGATACGCAGTATTTT. The genes are TRBV11-3 and TRBJ2-3; tentatively, D is TRBD1 (5 bases). CDR3 length: 14 amino acids. Germline CDR1 is SGHNT and CDR2 is YENEEA. The V and J ends lost 3 bases and 0 bases respectively, with 7 bases between them.

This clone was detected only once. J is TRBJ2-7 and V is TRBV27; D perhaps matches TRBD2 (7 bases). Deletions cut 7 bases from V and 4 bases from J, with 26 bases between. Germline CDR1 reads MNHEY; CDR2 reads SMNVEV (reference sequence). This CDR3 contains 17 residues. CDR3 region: CASTRGWGPGEGYEQYF. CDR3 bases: TGTGCCAGCACGAGAGGGTGGGGGCCAGGGGAGGGGTACGAGCAGTACTTC.

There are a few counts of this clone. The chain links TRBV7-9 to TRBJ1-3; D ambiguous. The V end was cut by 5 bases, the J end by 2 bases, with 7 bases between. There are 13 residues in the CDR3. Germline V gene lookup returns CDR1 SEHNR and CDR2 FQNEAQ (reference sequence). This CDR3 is CASSDQAGNTIYF. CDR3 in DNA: TGTGCCAGCAGCGACCAGGCTGGAAACACCATATATTTT. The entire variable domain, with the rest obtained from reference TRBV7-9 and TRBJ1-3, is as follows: DTGVSQNPRHKITKRGQNVTFRCDPISEHNRLYWYRQTLGQGPEFLTYFQNEAQLEKSRLLSDRFSAERPKGSFSTLEIQRTEQGDSAMYLCASSDQAGNTIYFGEGSWLTVV.

CDR3 amino acids: CASRSQANTEAFF. CDR3 nucleotides: TGTGCCAGCAGGTCTCAAGCGAACACTGAAGCTTTCTTT. The chain links TRBV5-4 to TRBJ1-1; no firm D call. V was trimmed by 5 bases and J by 1 base, leaving 9 bases between them. CDR1 SGHNT and CDR2 YYREEE come from the germline V gene (reference sequence). The CDR3 sequence is 13 residues long.

The CDR3 is CAISERDRYYEQYF. The DNA for the CDR3 is TGTGCCATCAGTGAAAGGGACAGATATTACGAGCAGTACTTC. The chain couples TRBV10-3 to TRBJ2-7; 7 nucleotides align to TRBD1. This CDR3 region has 14 residues. V lost 3 bases, J lost 4 bases, and 6 bases stayed unmatched. Per the germline V gene, CDR1 is ENHRY and CDR2 is SYGVKD.

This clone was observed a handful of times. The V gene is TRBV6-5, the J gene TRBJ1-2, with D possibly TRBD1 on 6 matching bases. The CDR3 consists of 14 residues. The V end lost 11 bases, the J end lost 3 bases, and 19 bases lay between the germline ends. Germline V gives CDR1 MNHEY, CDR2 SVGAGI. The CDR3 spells CASKRGGFDYGYTF. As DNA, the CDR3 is TGTGCCTCCAAGAGGGGGGGGTTTGACTATGGCTACACCTTC.

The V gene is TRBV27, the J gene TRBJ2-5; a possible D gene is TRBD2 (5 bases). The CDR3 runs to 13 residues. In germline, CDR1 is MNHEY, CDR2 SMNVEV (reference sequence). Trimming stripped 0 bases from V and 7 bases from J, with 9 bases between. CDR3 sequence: CASSLSRSGTQYF. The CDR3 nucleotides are TGTGCCAGCAGTTTATCCCGCAGCGGGACCCAGTACTTC.

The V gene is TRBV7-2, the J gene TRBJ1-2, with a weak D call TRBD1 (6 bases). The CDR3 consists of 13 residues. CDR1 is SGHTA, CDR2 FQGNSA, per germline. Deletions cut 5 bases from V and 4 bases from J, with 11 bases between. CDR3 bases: TGTGCCAGCAGCCCTCAGGGGCCCTATGGCTACACCTTC. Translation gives CASSPQGPYGYTF.